These T cell receptor beta chains were read from a single sample in a study of naive and memory T cell subsets. TCRdb reprocessed the UMI-ligation and nested PCR reads via MiXCR and lists one record per CDR3 protein. In the table there are some 83,000 distinct CDR3 sequences, roughly 13% of which are singletons. Material: central memory CD4+ T cells from blood. The receptors were sampled from a human donor in good health. CDR3s include the opening cysteine and the closing phenylalanine or tryptophan. The D gene is left open where the match is weak. Clone size is shown for a subset of rows, as once, few, many or a class of expanded clone.

v_call,d_call,clone_size,j_call,cdr3_nt,cdr3_aa
TRBV29-1,.,few,TRBJ1-2,TGCAGCGTTGGCCCTCTGGACCGCGGCTACACCTTC,CSVGPLDRGYTF
TRBV28,.,.,TRBJ1-1,TGTGCCAGCAGTTTCCACGAAATTTGGACTGAAGCTTTCTTT,CASSFHEIWTEAFF
TRBV12-3/TRBV12-4,TRBD1,.,TRBJ2-5,TGTGCCAGCAGTTATCTAGGGAAGGGGGCAGAGACCCAGTACTTC,CASSYLGKGAETQYF
TRBV20-1,TRBD1,.,TRBJ2-7,TGCAGTGCTACCGGGACAGGGGTTCCCTACGAGCAGTACTTC,CSATGTGVPYEQYF
TRBV20-1,.,many,TRBJ2-4,TGCAGTGCTAGGCACCGGGGTTCGGCCAAAAACATTCAGTACTTC,CSARHRGSAKNIQYF
TRBV29-1,.,.,TRBJ2-3,TGCAGCGTTGTGACTGCGGCCACAGATACGCAGTATTTT,CSVVTAATDTQYF
TRBV10-3,TRBD2,few,TRBJ2-5,TGTGCCATCAGTGATCCCCGGACTAGCTCCCAAGAGACCCAGTACTTC,CAISDPRTSSQETQYF
TRBV24-1,TRBD2,few,TRBJ2-5,TGTGCCACCAGTGATCTGGAGGGAGGGTCCTGGGAGACCCAGTACTTC,CATSDLEGGSWETQYF
TRBV14,.,.,TRBJ2-1,TGTGCCAGCAGCACGCGGACTAACAACTTCTACAATGAGCAGTTCTTC,CASSTRTNNFYNEQFF
TRBV18,TRBD2,many,TRBJ2-7,TGTGCCAGCTCGCCTTTAGCGGGAGAGGTGGGCGAGCAGTACTTC,CASSPLAGEVGEQYF
TRBV7-2,.,.,TRBJ1-2,TGTGCCAGCAGCTTAGCTAAACAGGGAGCCTCTACTGCCTACACCTTC,CASSLAKQGASTAYTF
TRBV4-3,TRBD2,.,TRBJ2-2,TGCGCCAGCAGCTGGGCGGGGGGCACCGGGGAGCTGTTTTTT,CASSWAGGTGELFF
TRBV2,TRBD2,many,TRBJ2-1,TGTGCCAGCAGGGGGACTAGCGGGAACTACAATGAGCAGTTCTTC,CASRGTSGNYNEQFF
TRBV20-1,.,few,TRBJ2-7,TGCAGTGCTAGAGCGGTTGGGACAACCTACGAGCAGTACTTC,CSARAVGTTYEQYF
TRBV3-1,.,few,TRBJ1-4,TGTGCCAGCAGCCCGGGAACCGCAGGACGAAAACTGTTTTTT,CASSPGTAGRKLFF
TRBV5-5,.,many,TRBJ1-4,TGTGCCAGCAGCTTGAACCCTGCAACTAATGAAAAACTGTTTTTT,CASSLNPATNEKLFF
TRBV18,TRBD2,.,TRBJ2-3,TGTGCCAGCTCACCACCGGTTAGCGGGAGAGGGACAGATACGCAGTATTTT,CASSPPVSGRGTDTQYF
TRBV28,.,few,TRBJ1-6,TGTGCCAGCAGTTCAGGCAATTCACCCCTCCACTTT,CASSSGNSPLHF
TRBV29-1,.,medium-sized,TRBJ2-5,TGCAGCGTTGAAAAGACCCAGTACTTC,CSVEKTQYF
TRBV5-1,TRBD2,.,TRBJ2-5,TGCGCCAGCAGCTTGGGCGCTAGCGGGTGGGAGACCCAGTACTTC,CASSLGASGWETQYF
TRBV2,.,few,TRBJ2-3,TGTGCCAGCACCGCCCTAGTGGCAAACACAGATACGCAGTATTTT,CASTALVANTDTQYF
TRBV28,.,.,TRBJ1-5,TGTGCCAGCAGCGGACCATCTCAAGGCAATCAGCCCCAGCATTTT,CASSGPSQGNQPQHF
TRBV4-2,.,few,TRBJ1-1,TGTGCCAGCAGCCAAGCGGGAGGGTGGGACACTGAAGCTTTCTTT,CASSQAGGWDTEAFF
TRBV5-4,.,.,TRBJ2-6,TGTGCCAGCAGCTCGCGATCTGGGGCCAACGTCCTGACTTTC,CASSSRSGANVLTF
TRBV29-1,TRBD2,many,TRBJ2-7,TGCAGCGTTGATGACGGGCTAGCGGGAACGTACGAGCAGTACTTC,CSVDDGLAGTYEQYF
TRBV20-1,TRBD2,few,TRBJ2-3,TGCAGTGCTATACGGGAGGCAGATACGCAGTATTTT,CSAIREADTQYF
TRBV28,.,.,TRBJ2-4,TGTGCCAGCAGTCAACGTCAACCGCTAGCCAAAAACATTCAGTACTTC,CASSQRQPLAKNIQYF
TRBV21-1,.,.,TRBJ2-4,TGTGCCAACCGTACAGGGGGCAAGGACAAAAACATTCAGTACTTC,CANRTGGKDKNIQYF
TRBV29-1,.,.,TRBJ1-1,TGCAGCGTTGAAGGGGGGGCGAACACTGAAGCTTTCTTT,CSVEGGANTEAFF
TRBV7-8,.,few,TRBJ2-2,TGTGCCAGCAGCTTGGGACGGCGGGAGAACACCGGGGAGCTGTTTTTT,CASSLGRRENTGELFF
TRBV20-1,.,.,TRBJ1-3,TGCAGTGCTCAGCCCCCGGGCTCTGGAAACACCATATATTTT,CSAQPPGSGNTIYF
TRBV12-3/TRBV12-4,TRBD1,many,TRBJ1-5,TGTGCCAGCAGGCCCGGGACAGGGGTCAATCAGCCCCAGCATTTT,CASRPGTGVNQPQHF
TRBV7-8,.,few,TRBJ2-7,TGTGCCAGCAGCCTCACCTCTGACGGCGAGCAGTACTTC,CASSLTSDGEQYF
TRBV29-1,.,many,TRBJ2-5,TGCAGCGTTGAAGTTGGAGCACAAGAGACCCAGTACTTC,CSVEVGAQETQYF
TRBV20-1,.,few,TRBJ2-5,TGCAGTGCAACCCGAGACAGGCCCCCAGAGACCCAGTACTTC,CSATRDRPPETQYF
TRBV30,.,.,TRBJ2-2,TGTGCCTGGTCGTTGAACACCGGGGAGCTGTTTTTT,CAWSLNTGELFF
TRBV10-3,.,many,TRBJ2-7,TGTGCCATCAGTGGTGAGGACAGTTTCAGCTACGAGCAGTACTTC,CAISGEDSFSYEQYF
TRBV3-1,.,many,TRBJ2-7,TGTGCCAGCAGCCAAGCAGGGTACGAGCAGTACTTC,CASSQAGYEQYF
TRBV20-1,.,.,TRBJ1-3,TGCAGTGCTAGGGTGGGGATTTCTGGAAACACCATATATTTT,CSARVGISGNTIYF
TRBV24-1,TRBD1,.,TRBJ2-1,TGTGCCACCAGTGATCCTGGACAGGCACTAAGCTCCTACAATGAGCAGTTCTTC,CATSDPGQALSSYNEQFF
TRBV5-1,TRBD1,.,TRBJ1-1,TGCGCCAGCAGCTTCACTGGGACAGGGAACACTGAAGCTTTCTTT,CASSFTGTGNTEAFF
TRBV11-2,TRBD2,.,TRBJ2-7,TGTGCCAGCAGCTTTACCGGGACTAGCGGGAGGGCCCTCTACGAGCAGTACTTC,CASSFTGTSGRALYEQYF
TRBV5-1,.,many,TRBJ1-1,TGCGCCAGCAGCTTGGAGGGCGCTGAAGCTTTCTTT,CASSLEGAEAFF
TRBV15,TRBD1,once,TRBJ2-7,TGTGCCACCAGCAGAGTGGGGAAGACAGGGATCTTCAACGAGCAGTACTTC,CATSRVGKTGIFNEQYF
TRBV2,.,few,TRBJ2-7,TGTGCCAGCAGTGAAGGCCAGGGCATAATGCCAAAGTCCTACGAGCAGTACTTC,CASSEGQGIMPKSYEQYF
TRBV9,TRBD1,.,TRBJ1-1,TGTGCCAGCAGCGTAGAGGGACAGGGGGCCTTAACTGAAGCTTTCTTT,CASSVEGQGALTEAFF